The 9 T cell receptor beta chains below all came from one sample that was sequenced in a study of Graves' ophthalmopathy and Graves' hyperthyroidism. The sequenced template was RNA, covering the TCR beta CDR3 region. Second-round multiplex PCR came after first-round RT-PCR with HTBI primers. TCRdb reprocessed the multiplex PCR reads via MiXCR and lists one record per CDR3 protein. The data show around 600,000 distinct CDR3 sequences, with roughly two fifths seen just once and under 3.5% held by the top ten. Input material: peripheral blood. The source is an adult man with Graves' ophthalmopathy.

The chain recombines TRBV29-1 with TRBJ1-2; TRBD1 agrees at 8 bases. The CDR3 contains 12 residues. After removal of 2 bases from V and 6 bases from J, the junction contained 2 bases not matched to a gene. The V gene's germline CDR1 is SQVTM and CDR2 ANQGSEA. This chain's CDR3 is CSVENRGDGYTF. The CDR3 nucleotides read TGCAGCGTTGAAAACAGGGGGGATGGCTACACCTTC.

This clonotype was seen many times. This sequence joins TRBV19 and TRBJ2-6, with D unclear. With 8 bases removed from V and 0 bases from J, the gap between germline ends came to 8 bases. CDR3 length: 14 amino acids. Germline values: CDR1 LNHDA, CDR2 SQIVND (reference sequence). The CDR3 sequence: CASQTVSGANVLTF. CDR3 sequence (DNA): TGTGCCAGTCAAACCGTCTCTGGGGCCAACGTCCTGACTTTC.

The chain links TRBV5-1 to TRBJ2-7; the match to TRBD2 covers 8 bases. V gave up 4 bases and J gave up 5 bases; unmatched junction bases: 14. This CDR3 is built from 16 residues. Germline CDR1 reads SGHRS; CDR2 reads YFSETQ. DNA for the CDR3: TGCGCCAGCAGCACTACCGCGACTAGCGCCCTCGACGAGCAGTACTTC. As protein: CASSTTATSALDEQYF.

This clonotype showed up many times. The rearrangement uses TRBV5-5 and TRBJ2-5; D unclear. The germline V gene has CDR1 SGHKS and CDR2 YYEKEE (reference sequence). CDR3 length equals 14 residues. The germline V and J ends were trimmed by 2 bases and 3 bases, with 11 bases remaining between them. CDR3 region: CASSLYQAEETQYF. Here the CDR3 DNA reads TGTGCCAGCAGCTTATATCAGGCAGAAGAGACCCAGTACTTC.

The rearrangement joins TRBV25-1 to TRBJ1-4; D remains unclear. This CDR3 has 11 amino acids. Trimming pared 0 bases from V and 10 bases from J, leaving 3 bases between. From germline, CDR1 is MGHDK and CDR2 SYGVNS. The CDR3 loop is CASSEYAKLFF. CDR3 nucleotide sequence: TGTGCCAGCAGTGAATACGCAAAACTGTTTTTT.

As for this clonotype: Sequence at one end of the junction differs from germline and may be a read error. The V call is TRBV10-3, the J call TRBJ2-7, with 8 nucleotides matching TRBD1. Germline loops: CDR1 ENHRY, CDR2 SYGVKD. The CDR3 runs 14 residues. CDR3 in DNA: TGTGCCAGCAGTGCCCGGACAGGGTTTTACGAGCAGTACTTC. Its translation: CASSARTGFYEQYF.

This clonotype was seen ten or more times. The genes are TRBV2 and TRBJ1-4; no clear D. The CDR3 loop spans 11 amino acids. Trimming removed 8 bases at V and 8 bases at J, with 9 bases between. The germline V gene encodes CDR1 SNHLY and CDR2 FYNNEI. CDR3 in amino acids: CASGTEEKLFF. As DNA, the CDR3 is TGTGCCAGCGGTACGGAAGAAAAACTGTTTTTT.

This clonotype was recorded at least ten times. The rearrangement joins TRBV12-5 to TRBJ1-5; D is uncertain. The CDR3 sequence is 12 residues long. Germline V gene sequence: CDR1 LGHNT, CDR2 FRNRAP. Trimming removed 0 bases from V and 9 bases from J, with 6 bases in between. This CDR3 is CASGLVDGPQHF. The CDR3 DNA is TGTGCTAGTGGTTTGGTCGACGGGCCCCAGCATTTT. Variable domain in full (rest from reference TRBV12-5 and TRBJ1-5): DARVTQTPRHKVTEMGQEVTMRCQPILGHNTVFWYRQTMMQGLELLAYFRNRAPLDDSGMPKDRFSAEMPDATLATLKIQPSEPRDSAVYFCASGLVDGPQHFGDGTRLSIL.

The V call is TRBV11-2, the J call TRBJ2-5, with unresolved D. The DNA end lines up better with TRBJ2-1; the J call may be wrong. CDR3 length: 12 residues. Per germline, CDR1 SGHAT and CDR2 FQNNGV. The CDR3 nucleotides read TGTGCCAGCAGCTCGCCGGGCAATGAGCAGTTCTTC. Translation: CASSSPGNEQFF.